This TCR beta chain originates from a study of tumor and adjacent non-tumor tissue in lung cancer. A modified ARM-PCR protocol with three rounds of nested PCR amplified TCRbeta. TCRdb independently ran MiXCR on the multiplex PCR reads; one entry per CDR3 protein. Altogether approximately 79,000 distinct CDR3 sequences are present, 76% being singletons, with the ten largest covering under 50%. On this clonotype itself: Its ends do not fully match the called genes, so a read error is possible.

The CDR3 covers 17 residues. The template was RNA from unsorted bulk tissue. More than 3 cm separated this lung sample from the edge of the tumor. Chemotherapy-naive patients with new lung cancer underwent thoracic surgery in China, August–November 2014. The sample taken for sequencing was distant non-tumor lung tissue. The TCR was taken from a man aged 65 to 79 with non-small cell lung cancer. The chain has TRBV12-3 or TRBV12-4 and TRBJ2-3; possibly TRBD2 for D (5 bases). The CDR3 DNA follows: TGTGTCAGCAGTGCAAGACTACCGGGGATCCGAACAGATACGCAGTATTTT. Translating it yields CVSSARLPGIRTDTQYF.